Shown below are 31 T cell receptor beta chains from a single sample sequenced in a study of blood T cell repertoires in COVID-19. TCRdb's copy holds only in-frame clones and misses some; the assay was immunoSEQ multiplex PCR. The profile shows some 330,000 clones, roughly 90% of them singletons. The sequencing sample was made of peripheral blood. The source is a woman aged 50 to 65 with active or convalescent COVID-19.

A note on this clone: Other nucleotide sequences in the sample specify the same CDR3. The rearrangement links TRBV5-1 to TRBJ2-7; perhaps TRBD1 as D (6 bases). Germline V gives CDR1 SGHRS, CDR2 YFSETQ. Trimming removed 1 base at V and 4 bases at J, with 6 bases between. The CDR3 is made up of 12 amino acids. The CDR3 bases are TGCGCCAGCAGCTTGCAGGGGTACGAGCAGTACTTC. This gives the protein CASSLQGYEQYF. Using reference TRBV5-1 and TRBJ2-7 for the parts outside the CDR3, the full variable domain is KAGVTQTPRYLIKTRGQQVTLSCSPISGHRSVSWYQQTPGQGLQFLFEYFSETQRNKGNFPGRFSGRQFSNSRSEMNVSTLELGDSALYLCASSLQGYEQYFGPGTRLTVT.

The rearrangement uses TRBV19 and TRBJ1-4; 8 nucleotides align to TRBD1. This CDR3 region has 16 residues. Germline loops: CDR1 LNHDA, CDR2 SQIVND (reference sequence). Trimming took 3 bases from V and 8 from J; bases not matched to a gene: 11. CDR3 protein: CASSIASQGAREKLFF. CDR3 coding DNA: TGTGCCAGTAGTATCGCCTCCCAGGGGGCGCGCGAAAAACTGTTTTTT.

The rearrangement links TRBV11-2 to TRBJ1-1; D is unclear. V was trimmed by 6 bases and J by 2 bases, leaving 13 bases between them. This CDR3 region has 14 residues. Germline V gene data show CDR1 as SGHAT and CDR2 as FQNNGV. This CDR3 is CASRNRHLNTEAFF. CDR3 DNA: TGTGCCAGCAGGAATCGACACCTAAACACTGAAGCTTTCTTT.

Only one count was recorded for this clone. The chain couples TRBV28 to TRBJ1-2; maybe TRBD1 (5 bases). V shed 6 bases and J shed 4 bases, with 18 bases lying between them. Germline loops: CDR1 MDHEN, CDR2 SYDVKM. The CDR3 is made up of 15 amino acids. CDR3 in amino acids: CASRFGSRVPYGYTF. CDR3 DNA sequence: TGTGCCAGCAGGTTCGGCTCCAGGGTCCCCTATGGCTACACCTTC.

This clone has a single count. The chain is built from TRBV2 and TRBJ2-5, with 7 bases that match TRBD2. V shed 6 bases, J shed 4 bases, and the junction held 11 bases outside the gene matches. This CDR3 contains 15 residues. Germline CDR1 reads SNHLY; CDR2 reads FYNNEI. CDR3 sequence reads: CASRPILAPGETQYF. CDR3 bases: TGTGCCAGCAGACCTATACTAGCGCCAGGAGAGACCCAGTACTTC.

The chain is built from TRBV5-5 and TRBJ1-1; D is ambiguous. Trimming left V 4 bases short and J 0 bases short, with 16 bases between. This CDR3 is built from 16 residues. Germline V gene data show CDR1 as SGHKS and CDR2 as YYEKEE (reference sequence). CDR3 sequence reads: CASSRQPLQVNTEAFF. Written as DNA, the CDR3 is TGTGCCAGCAGCCGTCAACCACTACAAGTGAACACTGAAGCTTTCTTT.

In its sample, this clone was seen a few times. The chain is built from TRBV4-1 and TRBJ1-6, with a tentative D call TRBD1 (5 bases). The CDR3 runs 15 residues. Germline CDR1 is MGHRA and CDR2 is YSYEKL. Trimming took off 0 bases at V and 6 bases at J, with 9 bases between the two ends. DNA of the CDR3: TGCGCCAGCAGCCAAGAAAAACAGGTTAATTCACCCCTCCACTTT. Protein sequence: CASSQEKQVNSPLHF.

This sequence joins TRBV29-1 and TRBJ1-1; D is perhaps TRBD1 (5 bases). V was pared by 3 bases and J by 5 bases, with 10 bases between. CDR3 length: 12 amino acids. Germline-derived CDR1 and CDR2 are SQVTM and ANQGSEA. The CDR3 sequence: CSVEVRGTEAFF. The CDR3 region has the DNA TGCAGCGTTGAGGTACGGGGGACTGAAGCTTTCTTT.

The genes are TRBV28 and TRBJ2-7; possibly TRBD2 for D (6 bases). V was cut by 5 bases and J by 6 bases, with 11 bases left in between. Germline CDR1 and CDR2: MDHEN and SYDVKM. CDR3 length equals 12 residues. In nucleotides, the CDR3 is TGTGCCAGCAGTCTCGGGACTTCCGAGCAGTACTTC. It codes for CASSLGTSEQYF.

The table lists this clone with a few counts. This chain links TRBV4-1 with TRBJ2-7; D is perhaps TRBD1 (6 bases). Germline assignment: CDR1 MGHRA and CDR2 YSYEKL. The CDR3 is 15 residues long. The V end was cut by 0 bases, the J end by 3 bases, with 12 bases between. In DNA form, the CDR3 reads TGCGCCAGCAGCCAAGAGGCAGGGGCTGGCTACGAGCAGTACTTC. Translating it yields CASSQEAGAGYEQYF.

This sequence joins TRBV7-3 and TRBJ2-5; TRBD1 is a possible D gene (6 bases). Per the germline V gene, CDR1 is SGHTA and CDR2 is FQGTGA. Trimming removed 2 bases from V and 1 base from J, with 17 bases in between. This CDR3 has 17 amino acids. The CDR3 is CASSLQPLTGLQETQYF. The CDR3 nucleotides read TGTGCCAGCAGCTTACAACCCCTGACAGGTCTCCAAGAGACCCAGTACTTC.

This clone was observed once. This chain connects TRBV12-5 to TRBJ2-1; 11 bases are a match to TRBD2. The length of the CDR3 is 15 residues. Germline values: CDR1 LGHNT, CDR2 FRNRAP. With 6 bases clipped from V and 9 bases from J, the junction kept 10 bases outside the gene matches. CDR3 DNA sequence: TGTGCTAGTGGCCGTAGCGGGAGGGCCGGGGGTGAGCAGTTCTTC. Its protein product is CASGRSGRAGGEQFF.

V gene TRBV27 combines with J gene TRBJ2-5; TRBD2 matches 14 bases. V shed 5 bases, J shed 5 bases, and the junction held 10 bases outside the gene matches. The CDR3 spans 17 residues. Per the germline V gene, CDR1 is MNHEY and CDR2 is SMNVEV (reference sequence). The CDR3 region is CASSHPTGLAGGETQYF. The CDR3 nucleotides read TGTGCCAGCAGTCACCCAACCGGACTAGCGGGAGGCGAGACCCAGTACTTC.

The chain couples TRBV18 to TRBJ1-1; possible D gene TRBD1, 5 bases. The CDR3 is 16 residues long. The ends were cut back, 2 bases at V and 4 bases at J, with 17 bases in the middle. The V gene's germline CDR1 is KGHSH and CDR2 LQKENI. The CDR3, as DNA: TGTGCCAGCTCACCAAGACAGCCCTCGGGTGTCACTGAAGCTTTCTTT. Translated: CASSPRQPSGVTEAFF.

V and J are TRBV29-1 and TRBJ1-1; no definite D call. This CDR3 region has 12 residues. V gave up 2 bases and J gave up 3 bases, with 7 bases separating them. Germline-derived CDR1 and CDR2 are SQVTM and ANQGSEA. The CDR3 DNA reads TGCAGCGTTGAAAACGGGGACACTGAAGCTTTCTTT. Its translation: CSVENGDTEAFF.

V and J are TRBV30 and TRBJ1-3; D is possibly TRBD1 (6 bases). Looked up from germline, CDR1 is GTSNPN and CDR2 is SVGIG (reference sequence). The length of the CDR3 is 16 residues. V was trimmed by 4 bases and J by 3 bases, leaving 19 bases between them. The chain's CDR3 is CAWNPWGRGGGNTIYF. The CDR3 DNA is TGTGCCTGGAACCCTTGGGGAAGGGGGGGTGGAAACACCATATATTTT.

This chain links TRBV30 with TRBJ1-2; D unresolved. Germline lookup yields CDR1 GTSNPN and CDR2 SVGIG (reference sequence). The CDR3 is 12 residues long. V was clipped by 4 bases and J by 1 base, with 7 bases between them. In DNA form, the CDR3 reads TGTGCCTGGAAACTCCATAACTATGGCTACACCTTC. Translated: CAWKLHNYGYTF.

The V and J genes are TRBV19 and TRBJ2-7; D perhaps matches TRBD1 (6 bases). CDR3 length: 15 residues. Trimming took off 4 bases at V and 4 bases at J, with 17 bases between the two ends. Germline loops: CDR1 LNHDA, CDR2 SQIVND (reference sequence). DNA of the CDR3: TGTGCCAGTAGTACCCGGCAGGACAGACCGTACGAGCAGTACTTC. This encodes CASSTRQDRPYEQYF.

The chain has TRBV6-6 and TRBJ1-3; 9 positions agree with TRBD1. With V trimmed by 7 bases and J by 3 bases, 7 bases remained unmatched. The CDR3 totals 15 residues. CDR1 MNHNY and CDR2 SVGAGI come from the germline V gene (reference sequence). The CDR3 DNA reads as TGTGCCAGCACCGTGACAGGGGGGGATGGAAACACCATATATTTT. Translating gives CASTVTGGDGNTIYF.

V usage is TRBV3-1 (or the pseudogene TRBV3-2) and J usage is TRBJ2-7; D is unresolved. The V end was cut by 1 base, the J end by 2 bases, with 6 bases between. The CDR3 is 13 residues long. Germline CDR1 reads LGHDT; CDR2 reads YNNKEL (reference sequence). CDR3 in DNA: TGTGCCAGCAGCCAAGGTTCCACCTACGAGCAGTACTTC. Its protein product is CASSQGSTYEQYF.

The chain joins TRBV14 to TRBJ2-7, with a tentative D call TRBD1 (6 bases). Trimming left V 6 bases short and J 5 bases short, with 8 bases between. The CDR3 totals 11 residues. Germline assignment: CDR1 SGHDN and CDR2 FVKESK. Written as DNA, the CDR3 is TGTGCCAGCAGGTCAGGGGACGAGCAGTACTTC. Translation gives CASRSGDEQYF.

V is TRBV7-3 and J is TRBJ2-7; TRBD1 matches 7 bases. The CDR3 has 15 amino acids. The germline V gene has CDR1 SGHTA and CDR2 FQGTGA. With 4 bases clipped from V and 0 bases from J, the junction kept 6 bases outside the gene matches. The CDR3 sequence: CASSSGQVSSYEQYF. For the CDR3, the DNA is TGTGCCAGCAGCTCTGGACAGGTAAGCTCCTACGAGCAGTACTTC.

This rearrangement joins TRBV3-1 (or the pseudogene TRBV3-2) to TRBJ2-4; D is unresolved. The CDR3 loop spans 15 amino acids. CDR1 is LGHDT and CDR2 is YNNKEL in the germline V gene (reference sequence). V lost 4 bases, J lost 6 bases, and 16 bases lay in between. Here the CDR3 DNA reads TGTGCCAGCAGCCTCCCGGTCGGTCCCATAAACATTCAGTACTTC. Translated: CASSLPVGPINIQYF.

This clone has more than one count but fewer than ten. This chain joins TRBV3-1 (or the pseudogene TRBV3-2) and TRBJ2-7; TRBD1 might be the D (6 bases). Trimming pared 4 bases from V and 3 bases from J, leaving 16 bases between. The CDR3 totals 15 residues. In germline, CDR1 is LGHDT, CDR2 YNNKEL (reference sequence). CDR3 bases: TGTGCCAGCAGCCCCCGGATGGACAGCGACTACGAGCAGTACTTC. Amino acids: CASSPRMDSDYEQYF.

This clone has just a few counts. This rearrangement joins TRBV6-1 to TRBJ2-7, with 16 bases identical to TRBD2. J lost 1 base, V lost 4 bases, and 4 bases had no gene match. Germline loops: CDR1 MNHNS, CDR2 SASEGT. The CDR3 sequence is 17 residues long. The CDR3, as DNA: TGTGCCAGCAGTGCAGGGACTAGCGGGAGGGCTTCCTACGAGCAGTACTTC. Amino acids: CASSAGTSGRASYEQYF.

The rearrangement uses TRBV28 and TRBJ1-3; maybe TRBD1 (5 bases). The CDR3 runs 16 residues. V was shortened by 2 bases and J by 0 bases, with 11 bases between the two germline ends. Germline V gives CDR1 MDHEN, CDR2 SYDVKM. The CDR3 protein is CASSLQRTLSGNTIYF. CDR3 nucleotide sequence: TGTGCCAGCAGTTTACAAAGGACACTCTCTGGAAACACCATATATTTT.

J is TRBJ2-7 and V is TRBV25-1; 9 nucleotides match TRBD1. Per the germline V gene, CDR1 is MGHDK and CDR2 is SYGVNS. The CDR3 runs to 13 residues. V was clipped by 8 bases and J by 3 bases; unmatched bases: 5. As DNA, the CDR3 is TGTGCCAGCGGGGGGACAGGGATCTACGAGCAGTACTTC. Its protein is CASGGTGIYEQYF.

This sequence joins TRBV4-1 and TRBJ2-2, with TRBD2 matching over 7 bases. This CDR3 comprises 20 residues. CDR1 and CDR2 from the germline V gene are MGHRA and YSYEKL. V lost 6 bases to trimming and J lost 0 bases; unmatched junction nucleotides: 19. CDR3 nucleotide sequence: TGCGCCAGCAGACCCCGCCGGGAGGAATACCTACATGCGAACACCGGGGAGCTGTTTTTT. It yields the protein CASRPRREEYLHANTGELFF.

V and J are TRBV3-1 (or the pseudogene TRBV3-2) and TRBJ2-5; 7 bases are shared with TRBD2. This CDR3 comprises 16 residues. Trimming took 1 base from V and 7 from J; bases not matched to a gene: 12. Germline CDR1 and CDR2: LGHDT and YNNKEL (reference sequence). The CDR3 here is CASSQGMGGAVWTQYF. The CDR3 DNA reads TGTGCCAGCAGCCAAGGAATGGGAGGGGCTGTTTGGACCCAGTACTTC.

J is TRBJ2-3 and V is TRBV6-5; the match to TRBD1 covers 8 bases. From germline, CDR1 is MNHEY and CDR2 SVGAGI. V shed 8 bases and J 2 bases; nucleotides not matched to a gene: 6. The CDR3 totals 14 residues. Here the CDR3 reads CASGQGPFTDTQYF. In DNA form, the CDR3 reads TGTGCCAGCGGACAGGGACCTTTCACAGATACGCAGTATTTT.

This clone was found once. This sequence joins TRBV5-1 and TRBJ1-6; 10 bases line up with TRBD1. The length of the CDR3 is 17 residues. Trimming cost V 2 bases and J 14 bases; bases outside gene matches: 16. In germline, CDR1 is SGHRS, CDR2 YFSETQ. CDR3 sequence: CASSFGAGQGPGKALHF. For the CDR3, the DNA is TGCGCCAGCAGCTTTGGAGCGGGACAGGGGCCCGGGAAAGCCCTCCACTTT.